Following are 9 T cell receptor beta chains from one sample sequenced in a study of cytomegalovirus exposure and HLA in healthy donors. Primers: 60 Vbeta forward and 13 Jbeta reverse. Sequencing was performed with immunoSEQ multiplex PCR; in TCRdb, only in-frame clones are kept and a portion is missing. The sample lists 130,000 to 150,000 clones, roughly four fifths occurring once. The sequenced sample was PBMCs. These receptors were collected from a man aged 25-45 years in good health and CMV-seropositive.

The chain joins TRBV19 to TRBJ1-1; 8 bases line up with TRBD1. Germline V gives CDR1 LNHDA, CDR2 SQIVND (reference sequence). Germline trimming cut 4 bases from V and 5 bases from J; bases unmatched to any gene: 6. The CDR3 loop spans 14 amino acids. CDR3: CASSSQGARTEAFF. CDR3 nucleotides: TGTGCCAGTAGTAGTCAGGGGGCGAGAACTGAAGCTTTCTTT.

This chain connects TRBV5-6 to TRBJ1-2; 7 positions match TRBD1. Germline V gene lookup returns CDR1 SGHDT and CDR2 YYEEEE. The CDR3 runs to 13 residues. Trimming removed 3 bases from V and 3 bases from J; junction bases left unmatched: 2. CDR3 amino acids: CASSSGQYYGYTF. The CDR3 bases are TGTGCCAGCAGCTCGGGACAGTACTATGGCTACACCTTC. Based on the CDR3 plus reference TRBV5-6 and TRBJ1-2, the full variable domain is DAGVTQSPTHLIKTRGQQVTLRCSPKSGHDTVSWYQQALGQGPQFIFQYYEEEERQRGNFPDRFSGHQFPNYSSELNVNALLLGDSALYLCASSSGQYYGYTFGSGTRLTVV.

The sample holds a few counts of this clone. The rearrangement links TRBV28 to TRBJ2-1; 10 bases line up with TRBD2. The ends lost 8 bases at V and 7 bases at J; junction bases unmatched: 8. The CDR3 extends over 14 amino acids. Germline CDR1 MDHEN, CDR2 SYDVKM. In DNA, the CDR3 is TGTGCCAGCCTTGGGACTAGCGCGAAGAATGAGCAGTTCTTC. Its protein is CASLGTSAKNEQFF.

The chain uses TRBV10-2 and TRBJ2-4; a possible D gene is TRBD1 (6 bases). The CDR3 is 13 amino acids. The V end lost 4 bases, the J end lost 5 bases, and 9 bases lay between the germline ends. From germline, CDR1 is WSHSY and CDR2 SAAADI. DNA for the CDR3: TGCGCCAGCAGTGTCAGGGGCCAAAACATTCAGTACTTC. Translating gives CASSVRGQNIQYF.

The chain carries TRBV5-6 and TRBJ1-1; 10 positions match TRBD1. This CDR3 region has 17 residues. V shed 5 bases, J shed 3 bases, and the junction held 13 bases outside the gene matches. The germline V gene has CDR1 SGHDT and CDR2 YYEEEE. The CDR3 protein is CASRRIPGQGKDTEAFF. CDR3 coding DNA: TGTGCCAGCAGACGCATCCCGGGACAGGGGAAGGACACTGAAGCTTTCTTT.

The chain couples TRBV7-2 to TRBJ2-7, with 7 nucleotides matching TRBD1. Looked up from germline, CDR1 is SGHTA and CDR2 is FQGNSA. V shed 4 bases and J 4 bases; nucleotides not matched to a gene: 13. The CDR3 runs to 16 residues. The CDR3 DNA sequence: TGTGCCAGCAGCTCAAGGAGTGGGACAGACCTTTACGAGCAGTACTTC. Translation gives CASSSRSGTDLYEQYF.

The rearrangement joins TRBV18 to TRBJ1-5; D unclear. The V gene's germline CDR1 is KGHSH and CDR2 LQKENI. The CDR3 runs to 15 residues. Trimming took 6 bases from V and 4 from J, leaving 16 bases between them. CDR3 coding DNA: TGTGCCAGCTCTCCGGACGGGAATAGTAATCAGCCCCAGCATTTT. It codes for CASSPDGNSNQPQHF.

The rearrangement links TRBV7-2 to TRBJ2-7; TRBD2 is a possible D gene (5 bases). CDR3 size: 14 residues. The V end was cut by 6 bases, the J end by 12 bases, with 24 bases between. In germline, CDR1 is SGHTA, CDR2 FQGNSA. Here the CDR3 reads CASRPTGKTGGAYF. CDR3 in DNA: TGTGCCAGCAGACCGACCGGGAAGACGGGCGGCGCGTACTTC.

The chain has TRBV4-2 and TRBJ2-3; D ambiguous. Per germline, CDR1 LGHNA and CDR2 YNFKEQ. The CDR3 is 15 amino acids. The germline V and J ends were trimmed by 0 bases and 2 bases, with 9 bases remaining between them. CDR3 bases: TGTGCCAGCAGCCAAGAAGAGCGATACACAGATACGCAGTATTTT. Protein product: CASSQEERYTDTQYF.